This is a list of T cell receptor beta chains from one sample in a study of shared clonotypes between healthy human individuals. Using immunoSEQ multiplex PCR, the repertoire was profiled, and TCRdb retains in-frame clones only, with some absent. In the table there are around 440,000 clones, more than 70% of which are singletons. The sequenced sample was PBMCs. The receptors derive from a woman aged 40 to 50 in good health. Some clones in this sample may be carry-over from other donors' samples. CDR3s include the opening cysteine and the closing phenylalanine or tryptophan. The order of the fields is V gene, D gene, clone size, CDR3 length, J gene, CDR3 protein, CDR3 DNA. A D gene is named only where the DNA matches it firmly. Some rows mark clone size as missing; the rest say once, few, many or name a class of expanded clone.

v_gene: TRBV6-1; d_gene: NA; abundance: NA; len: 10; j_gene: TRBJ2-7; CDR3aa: CASSELVLTF; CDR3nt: TGTGCCAGCAGTGAGCTAGTTCTGACCTTC
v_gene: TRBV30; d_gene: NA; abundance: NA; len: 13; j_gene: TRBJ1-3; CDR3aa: CAWEQGTGNTIYF; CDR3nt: TGTGCCTGGGAGCAGGGGACTGGAAACACCATATATTTT
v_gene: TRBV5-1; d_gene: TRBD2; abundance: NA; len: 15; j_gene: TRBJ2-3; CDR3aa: CASSFGTSGQDTQYF; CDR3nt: TGCGCCAGCAGCTTTGGGACTAGCGGACAAGATACGCAGTATTTT
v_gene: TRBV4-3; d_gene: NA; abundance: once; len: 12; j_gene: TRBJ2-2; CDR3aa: CASSPHTGELFF; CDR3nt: TGCGCCAGCAGCCCCCACACCGGGGAGCTGTTTTTT
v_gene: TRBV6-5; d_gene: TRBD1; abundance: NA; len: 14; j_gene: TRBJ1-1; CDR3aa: CASSYTGTGGKAFF; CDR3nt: TGTGCCAGCAGTTACACGGGGACAGGGGGGAAAGCTTTCTTT
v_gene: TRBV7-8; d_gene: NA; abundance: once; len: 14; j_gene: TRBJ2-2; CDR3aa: CAGREQGRTGELFF; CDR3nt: TGTGCCGGCAGGGAACAGGGTCGCACCGGGGAGCTGTTTTTT
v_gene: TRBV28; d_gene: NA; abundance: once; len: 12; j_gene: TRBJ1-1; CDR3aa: CASSSGDLEAFF; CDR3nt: TGTGCCAGCAGTTCTGGGGATCTTGAAGCTTTCTTT
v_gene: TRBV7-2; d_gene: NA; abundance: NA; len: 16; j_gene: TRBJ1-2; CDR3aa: CASSLAPPQTSYGYTF; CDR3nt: TGTGCCAGCAGCTTAGCGCCCCCACAGACGAGCTATGGCTACACCTTC
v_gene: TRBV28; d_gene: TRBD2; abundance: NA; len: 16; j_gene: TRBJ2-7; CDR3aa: CASSLSASGRGYEQYF; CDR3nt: TGTGCCAGCAGTTTATCGGCTAGCGGGAGAGGGTACGAGCAGTACTTC
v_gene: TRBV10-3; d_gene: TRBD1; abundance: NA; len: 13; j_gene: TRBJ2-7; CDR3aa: CAIGVDRGYEQYF; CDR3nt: TGTGCCATCGGCGTGGACAGGGGCTACGAGCAGTACTTC
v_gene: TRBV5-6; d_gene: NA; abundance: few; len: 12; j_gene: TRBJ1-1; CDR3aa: CASSRARAEAFF; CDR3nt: TGTGCCAGCAGCCGGGCCCGGGCTGAAGCTTTCTTT
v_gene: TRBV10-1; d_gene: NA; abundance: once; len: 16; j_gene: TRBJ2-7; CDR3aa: CASSESRLDRYEEQYF; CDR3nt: TGCGCCAGCAGTGAGTCGCGACTAGACCGGTATGAGGAGCAGTACTTC
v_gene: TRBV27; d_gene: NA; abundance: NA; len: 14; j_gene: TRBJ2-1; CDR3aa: CASTLSGTHNEQFF; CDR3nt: TGTGCCAGCACCCTCTCGGGCACTCACAATGAGCAGTTCTTC
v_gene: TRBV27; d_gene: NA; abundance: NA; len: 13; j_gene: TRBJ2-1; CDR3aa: CASSFARYNEQFF; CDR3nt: TGTGCCAGCAGTTTCGCCCGATACAATGAGCAGTTCTTC
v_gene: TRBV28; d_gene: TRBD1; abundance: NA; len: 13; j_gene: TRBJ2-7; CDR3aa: CATGGQGVYEQYF; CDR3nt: TGTGCCACAGGGGGACAGGGCGTCTACGAGCAGTACTTC
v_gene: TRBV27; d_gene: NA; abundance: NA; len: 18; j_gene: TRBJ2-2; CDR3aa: CASSEVALGDVDTGELFF; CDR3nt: TGTGCCAGCAGTGAGGTGGCTTTAGGAGACGTCGACACCGGGGAGCTGTTTTTT
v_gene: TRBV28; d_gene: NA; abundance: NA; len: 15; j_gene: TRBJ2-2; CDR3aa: CASSSPRGRSGELFF; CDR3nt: TGTGCCAGCAGTTCCCCCAGGGGAAGGTCGGGGGAGCTGTTTTTT
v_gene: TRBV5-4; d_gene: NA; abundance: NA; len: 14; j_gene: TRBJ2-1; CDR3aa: CASSLEVASNEQFF; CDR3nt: TGTGCCAGCAGCTTGGAGGTAGCCTCCAATGAGCAGTTCTTC
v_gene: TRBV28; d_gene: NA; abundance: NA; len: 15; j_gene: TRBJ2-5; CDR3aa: CASSLRTDFTETQYF; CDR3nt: TGTGCCAGCAGTTTAAGGACGGACTTCACAGAGACCCAGTACTTC
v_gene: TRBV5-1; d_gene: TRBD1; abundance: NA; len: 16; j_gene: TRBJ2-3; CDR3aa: CASSSGDRVSTDTQYF; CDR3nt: TGCGCCAGCAGCTCAGGGGACAGGGTTAGCACAGATACGCAGTATTTT
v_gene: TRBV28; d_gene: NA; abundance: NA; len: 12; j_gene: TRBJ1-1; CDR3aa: CASSRLGGEALF; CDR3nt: TGTGCCAGCAGTCGATTGGGGGGGGAAGCTCTCTTT
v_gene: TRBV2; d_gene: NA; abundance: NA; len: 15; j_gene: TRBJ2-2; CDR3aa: CATSSGLGATGELFF; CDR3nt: TGTGCCACCTCATCAGGGCTCGGGGCTACCGGGGAGCTGTTTTTT
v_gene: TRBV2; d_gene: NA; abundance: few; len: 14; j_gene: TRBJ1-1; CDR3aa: CASTRGAGGTEAFF; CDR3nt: TGTGCCAGCACCAGAGGGGCAGGAGGAACTGAAGCTTTCTTT
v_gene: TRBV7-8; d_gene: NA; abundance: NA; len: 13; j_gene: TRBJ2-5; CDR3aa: CASSLDRLETQYF; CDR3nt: TGTGCCAGCAGCTTAGACAGGTTAGAGACCCAGTACTTC
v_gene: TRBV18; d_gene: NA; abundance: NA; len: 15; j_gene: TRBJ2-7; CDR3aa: CASSPDRASVYEQYF; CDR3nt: TGTGCCAGCTCACCAGATCGGGCTAGCGTCTACGAGCAGTACTTC
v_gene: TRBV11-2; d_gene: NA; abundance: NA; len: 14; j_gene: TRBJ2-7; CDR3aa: CASSLDPQVYEQYF; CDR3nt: TGTGCCAGCAGCTTAGATCCGCAGGTATACGAGCAGTACTTC
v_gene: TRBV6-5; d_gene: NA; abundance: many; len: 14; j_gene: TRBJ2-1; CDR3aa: CASSYGYSGREQFF; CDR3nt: TGTGCCAGCAGTTACGGTTACTCTGGGAGGGAGCAGTTCTTC
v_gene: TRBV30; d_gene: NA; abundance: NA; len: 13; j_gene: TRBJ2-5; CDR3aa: CAWGAMRGETQYF; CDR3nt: TGTGCCTGGGGGGCTATGCGCGGCGAGACCCAGTACTTC
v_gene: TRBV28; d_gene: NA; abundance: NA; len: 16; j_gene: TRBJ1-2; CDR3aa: CASSLRQGASNYGYTF; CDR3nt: TGTGCCAGCAGTCTTCGGCAGGGAGCATCTAACTATGGCTACACCTTC
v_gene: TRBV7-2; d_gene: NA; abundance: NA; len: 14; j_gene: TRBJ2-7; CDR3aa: CASSLDGVPHEQYF; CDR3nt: TGTGCCAGCAGCTTAGACGGGGTGCCCCACGAGCAGTACTTC
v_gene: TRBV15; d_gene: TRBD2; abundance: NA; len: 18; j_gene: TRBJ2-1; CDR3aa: CATSRGSGTSGSYNEQFF; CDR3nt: TGTGCCACCAGCAGAGGGTCGGGGACTAGCGGGAGTTACAATGAGCAGTTCTTC
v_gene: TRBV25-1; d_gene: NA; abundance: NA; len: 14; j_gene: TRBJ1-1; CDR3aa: CASSDREGWTEAFF; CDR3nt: TGTGCCAGCAGTGATCGGGAGGGATGGACTGAAGCTTTCTTT
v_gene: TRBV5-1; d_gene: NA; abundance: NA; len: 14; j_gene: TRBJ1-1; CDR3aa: CASSEDLSGTEAFF; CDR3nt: TGCGCCAGCAGCGAAGACCTTAGCGGCACTGAAGCTTTCTTT
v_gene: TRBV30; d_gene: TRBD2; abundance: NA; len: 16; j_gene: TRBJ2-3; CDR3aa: CAWRTGLAGGTDTQYF; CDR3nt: TGTGCCTGGAGGACCGGACTAGCGGGCGGCACAGATACGCAGTATTTT
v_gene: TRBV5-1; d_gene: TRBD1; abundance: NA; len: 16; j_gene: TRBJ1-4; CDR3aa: CASSFDGQGANEKLFF; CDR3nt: TGCGCCAGCAGCTTTGACGGACAGGGGGCTAATGAAAAACTGTTTTTT
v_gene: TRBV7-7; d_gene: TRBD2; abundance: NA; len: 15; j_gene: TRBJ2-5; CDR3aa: CASSSLAGGQETQYF; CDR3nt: TGTGCCAGCAGCTCCTTAGCGGGAGGGCAAGAGACCCAGTACTTC
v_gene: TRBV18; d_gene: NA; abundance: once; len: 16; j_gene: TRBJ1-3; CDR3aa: CASKRMDGALFDTIYF; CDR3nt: TGTGCCAGTAAGAGGATGGACGGAGCGTTGTTTGACACCATATATTTT
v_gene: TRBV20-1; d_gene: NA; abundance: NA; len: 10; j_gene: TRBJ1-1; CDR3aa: CSATNTEAFF; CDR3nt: TGCAGTGCCACAAACACTGAAGCTTTCTTT
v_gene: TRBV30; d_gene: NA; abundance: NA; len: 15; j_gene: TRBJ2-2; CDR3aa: CAWSVLGSDTGELLF; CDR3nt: TGTGCCTGGAGTGTACTGGGATCCGACACCGGGGAGCTGCTTTTT
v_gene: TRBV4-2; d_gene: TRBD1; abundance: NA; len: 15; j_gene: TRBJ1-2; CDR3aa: CASSQPQGARRGYTF; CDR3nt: TGTGCCAGCAGCCAACCACAGGGGGCCCGACGTGGCTACACCTTC
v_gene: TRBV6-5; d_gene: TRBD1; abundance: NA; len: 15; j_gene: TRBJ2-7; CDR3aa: CASRITGTGEVEQYF; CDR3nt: TGTGCCAGCAGGATAACCGGGACAGGGGAAGTCGAGCAGTACTTC
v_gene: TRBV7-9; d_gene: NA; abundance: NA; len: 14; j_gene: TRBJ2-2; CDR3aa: CASSPVGASGELFF; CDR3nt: TGTGCCAGCAGCCCCGTGGGGGCTTCCGGGGAGCTGTTTTTT
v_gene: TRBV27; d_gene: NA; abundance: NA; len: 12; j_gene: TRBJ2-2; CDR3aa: CASSLMAGELFF; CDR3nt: TGTGCCAGCAGTTTAATGGCCGGGGAGCTGTTTTTT
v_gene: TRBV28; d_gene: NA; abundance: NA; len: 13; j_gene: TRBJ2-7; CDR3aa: CASSFAARGEQYF; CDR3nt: TGTGCCAGCAGTTTCGCGGCCCGCGGAGAGCAGTACTTC
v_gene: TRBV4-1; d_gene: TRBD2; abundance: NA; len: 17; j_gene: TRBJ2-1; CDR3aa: CASSQGFSGGRAYEQFF; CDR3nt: TGCGCCAGCAGCCAAGGCTTTTCGGGCGGGAGGGCATATGAGCAGTTCTTC
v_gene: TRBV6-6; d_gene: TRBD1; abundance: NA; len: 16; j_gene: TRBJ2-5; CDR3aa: CASSYSTGYLQETQYF; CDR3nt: TGTGCCAGCAGTTACTCGACAGGGTACCTCCAAGAGACCCAGTACTTC
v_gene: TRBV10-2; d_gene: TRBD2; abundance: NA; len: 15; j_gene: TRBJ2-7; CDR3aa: CASSETSGMGYEQYF; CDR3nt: TGCGCCAGCAGTGAGACTAGCGGGATGGGTTACGAGCAGTACTTC
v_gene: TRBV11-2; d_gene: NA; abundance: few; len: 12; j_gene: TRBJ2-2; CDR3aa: CASREGLGELFF; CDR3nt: TGTGCCAGCAGGGAAGGCCTGGGGGAGCTGTTTTTT
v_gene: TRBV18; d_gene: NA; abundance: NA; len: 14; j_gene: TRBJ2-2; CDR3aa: CASSPAQNTGELFF; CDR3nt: TGTGCCAGCTCACCGGCCCAGAACACCGGGGAGCTGTTTTTT
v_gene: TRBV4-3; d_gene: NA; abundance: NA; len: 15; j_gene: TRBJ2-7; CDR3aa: CASSPRDRKHYEQYF; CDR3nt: TGCGCCAGCAGCCCGCGCGACAGAAAACACTACGAGCAGTACTTC
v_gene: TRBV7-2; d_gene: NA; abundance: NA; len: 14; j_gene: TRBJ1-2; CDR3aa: CASSPQATLGGYTF; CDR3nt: TGTGCCAGCAGCCCCCAAGCGACACTCGGCGGCTACACCTTC
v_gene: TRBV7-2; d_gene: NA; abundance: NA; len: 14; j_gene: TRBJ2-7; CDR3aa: CASSSTPTSYEQYF; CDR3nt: TGTGCCAGCAGCTCAACCCCGACCAGCTACGAGCAGTACTTC
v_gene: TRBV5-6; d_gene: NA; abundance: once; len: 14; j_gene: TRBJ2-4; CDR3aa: CASSFQGTKNIQYF; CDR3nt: TGTGCCAGCAGCTTTCAGGGAACCAAAAACATTCAGTACTTC
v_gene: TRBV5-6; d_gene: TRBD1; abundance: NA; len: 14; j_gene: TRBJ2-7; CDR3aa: CASSVGTGLGEQYF; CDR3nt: TGTGCCAGCAGCGTCGGGACAGGGCTGGGGGAGCAGTACTTC
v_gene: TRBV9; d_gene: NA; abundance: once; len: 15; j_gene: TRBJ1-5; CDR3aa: CASSPDGDSNQPQHF; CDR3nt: TGTGCCAGCAGCCCAGATGGGGATAGCAATCAGCCCCAGCATTTT
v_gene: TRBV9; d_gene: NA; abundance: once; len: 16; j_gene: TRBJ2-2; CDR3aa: CASSAPGTGNTGELFF; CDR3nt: TGTGCCAGCAGCGCCCCGGGGACTGGGAACACCGGGGAGCTGTTTTTT
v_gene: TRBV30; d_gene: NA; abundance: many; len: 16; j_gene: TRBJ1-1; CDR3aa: CAWSVTAMGGGTEAFF; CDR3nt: TGTGCCTGGAGTGTAACTGCGATGGGAGGTGGCACTGAAGCTTTCTTT
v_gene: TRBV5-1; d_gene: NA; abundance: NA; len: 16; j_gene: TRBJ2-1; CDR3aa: CASSLEGWELDNEQFF; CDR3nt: TGCGCCAGCAGCTTGGAGGGCTGGGAGTTGGACAATGAGCAGTTCTTC